This paragraph covers one T cell receptor (beta chain) sequence. Its antigen is not known. Libraries were prepared by immunoSEQ multiplex PCR; TCRdb keeps only in-frame clonotypes and omits some of them. The table has around 700,000 clones, around 72% seen once. Germline V gives CDR1 KGHSH, CDR2 LQKENI. The CDR3 sequence is 12 residues long. Trimming removed 1 base at V and 7 bases at J, with 7 bases between. This entry belongs to a study of shared clonotypes between healthy human individuals. Study results and limitations: The study found lower generation probabilities in non-shared clonotypes than in those shared by all four donors.

The sample taken for sequencing was memory CD4+ T cells sorted from blood. Subset indicated: CD45RA-negative fraction. This clonotype originated in a woman in her 30s in good health. This chain connects TRBV18 to TRBJ1-1; D unresolved. The CDR3 DNA follows: TGTGCCAGCTCACCACGAGAGTTTGAAGCTTTCTTT. It translates to CASSPREFEAFF.